These 3 T cell receptor beta chains were sequenced from one sample in a study of neurological immune-mediated disorders. TCRdb reprocessed the 5' RACE reads with MiXCR, giving one entry per CDR3 protein. This repertoire shows some 48,000 distinct CDR3 sequences, approximately 14% found once; its top ten account for less than 5.5%. Time point indicated: longitudinal time-point 2. Specimen: PBMCs. These receptors were collected from a male donor with HTLV-1-associated myelopathy (HAM/TSP).

This clonotype has ten or more counts. This chain connects TRBV3-2 to TRBJ1-1; TRBD1 reflects the table's D call only, with no check against the DNA. TRBV3-2 represents a pseudogene. The CDR3 contains 14 residues. Written as DNA, the CDR3 is TGTGCCAGCAGCCGGGGACAGGGGGGCACTGAAGCTTTCTTT. It translates to CASSRGQGGTEAFF.

This clonotype was observed at least ten times. The gene calls are TRBV20-1 and TRBJ2-1; possibly TRBD1 for D (5 bases). Trimming removed 6 bases from V and 0 bases from J, with 12 bases in between. The germline V gene has CDR1 DFQATT and CDR2 SNEGSKA (reference sequence). The CDR3 runs 14 residues. As DNA, the CDR3 is TGCAGTGCAAAACGACAGAGCTCCTACAATGAGCAGTTCTTC. Protein: CSAKRQSSYNEQFF.

This clonotype showed up many times. The chain couples TRBV20-1 to TRBJ2-5; 8 nucleotides match TRBD1. Losses at the gene ends were 4 bases for V and 2 bases for J; bases not matched to a gene: 3. This CDR3 has 13 residues. Looked up from germline, CDR1 is DFQATT and CDR2 is SNEGSKA (reference sequence). CDR3 residues: CSAKTGGQETQYF. DNA of the CDR3: TGCAGTGCTAAAACAGGGGGACAAGAGACCCAGTACTTC.